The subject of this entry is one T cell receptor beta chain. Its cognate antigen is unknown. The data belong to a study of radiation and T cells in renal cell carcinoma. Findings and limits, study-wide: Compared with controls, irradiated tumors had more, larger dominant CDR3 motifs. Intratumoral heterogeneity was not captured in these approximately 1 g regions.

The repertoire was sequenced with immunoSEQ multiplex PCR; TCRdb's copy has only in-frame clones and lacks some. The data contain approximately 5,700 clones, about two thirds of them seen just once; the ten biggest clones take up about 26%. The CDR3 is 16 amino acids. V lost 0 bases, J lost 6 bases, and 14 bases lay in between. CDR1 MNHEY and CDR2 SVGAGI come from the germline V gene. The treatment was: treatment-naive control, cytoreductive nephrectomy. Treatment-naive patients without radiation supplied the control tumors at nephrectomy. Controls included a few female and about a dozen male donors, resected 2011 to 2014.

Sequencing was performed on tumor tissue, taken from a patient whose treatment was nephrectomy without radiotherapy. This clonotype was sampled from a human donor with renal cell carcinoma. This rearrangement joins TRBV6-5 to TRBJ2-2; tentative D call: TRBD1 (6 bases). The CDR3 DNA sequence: TGTGCCAGCAGTTACTCCTCGGGACATTTGCCCGGGGAGCTGTTTTTT. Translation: CASSYSSGHLPGELFF.